Below are 19 T cell receptor beta chains sequenced from a single sample in a study of control samples from healthy donors and cancer patients. This table comes from immunoSEQ multiplex PCR, and its TCRdb copy is limited to in-frame clones, with some not included. The sample shows around 130,000 clones, about 93% of them seen only once. Input material: PBMCs. Receptors originate from a man between 45 and 60 years old with head and neck cancer.

V gene TRBV10-3 combines with J gene TRBJ2-1, with 9 bases matching TRBD1. Trimming cost V 4 bases and J 9 bases; bases outside gene matches: 4. The germline V gene has CDR1 ENHRY and CDR2 SYGVKD. CDR3 length: 13 amino acids. The CDR3 DNA is TGTGCCATCAGTGGAGGACAGGGGAGTGAGCAGTTCTTC. It encodes CAISGGQGSEQFF.

V is TRBV7-9 and J is TRBJ1-1; 9 bases are shared with TRBD1. The trim removed 5 bases at V and 6 bases at J, leaving 10 bases unmatched. The V gene's germline CDR1 is SEHNR and CDR2 FQNEAQ (reference sequence). The CDR3 has 15 amino acids. CDR3 sequence (DNA): TGTGCCAGCAGCCTAGGACAGGGGACCTTCCCTGAAGCTTTCTTT. This sequence encodes CASSLGQGTFPEAFF.

The rearrangement uses TRBV6-6 and TRBJ2-5, with 14 nucleotides matching TRBD2. The CDR3 spans 15 residues. The germline gives CDR1 MNHNY, CDR2 SVGAGI (reference sequence). Trimming removed 6 bases from V and 7 bases from J; junction bases left unmatched: 7. CDR3 amino acids: CASSDGTSGGGTQYF. The CDR3 DNA reads as TGTGCCAGCAGCGATGGGACTAGCGGGGGTGGGACCCAGTACTTC.

The V gene is TRBV19, the J gene TRBJ1-1; no clear D. This CDR3 is built from 13 residues. V was clipped by 11 bases and J by 0 bases, with 13 bases between them. Germline V gene lookup returns CDR1 LNHDA and CDR2 SQIVND (reference sequence). DNA for the CDR3: TGTGCCTCAACGTGGGTCCTGAACACTGAAGCTTTCTTT. This sequence encodes CASTWVLNTEAFF.

The DNA of the CDR3 is TGTGCCAGCAGCTCGGGACTAGCCTACGAGCAGTACTTC. Protein sequence: CASSSGLAYEQYF. This rearrangement joins TRBV7-3 to TRBJ2-7; 8 bases line up with TRBD2. This CDR3 is built from 13 residues. V lost 4 bases to trimming and J lost 2 bases; unmatched junction nucleotides: 1. Per germline, CDR1 SGHTA and CDR2 FQGTGA.

The chain joins TRBV5-1 to TRBJ1-5; D is ambiguous. Deletions cut 2 bases from V and 3 bases from J, with 9 bases between. The length of the CDR3 is 14 residues. The germline CDR1 and CDR2 sequences are SGHRS and YFSETQ. The CDR3 coding sequence is TGCGCCAGCAGCTTAGACGGCGTCAATCAGCCCCAGCATTTT. Translation: CASSLDGVNQPQHF.

In its sample, this clone was seen a few times. The rearrangement joins TRBV10-3 to TRBJ2-3; D gene uncertain. The CDR3 consists of 12 residues. CDR1 and CDR2 (germline): ENHRY, SYGVKD. V shed 8 bases and J shed 2 bases, with 8 bases lying between them. CDR3 sequence (DNA): TGTGCCATCGGAAGGGACACAGATACGCAGTATTTT. It yields the protein CAIGRDTDTQYF.

The chain combines TRBV19 with TRBJ2-5, with 8 bases that match TRBD1. The J segment lost 2 bases and the V segment lost 6 bases, leaving 5 bases of the junction unmatched. This CDR3 spans 14 amino acids. Germline CDR1 and CDR2: LNHDA and SQIVND (reference sequence). The CDR3 spells CASSAGTGQETQYF. In DNA, the CDR3 is TGTGCCAGTAGCGCCGGGACAGGACAAGAGACCCAGTACTTC.

The CDR3 spells CAWIAGAYEQYF. As DNA, the CDR3 is TGTGCCTGGATTGCGGGGGCGTACGAGCAGTACTTC. The chain links TRBV30 to TRBJ2-7, with a tentative D call TRBD2 (7 bases). The CDR3 length is 12 residues. V was cut by 4 bases and J by 4 bases, with 11 bases left in between. Per germline, CDR1 GTSNPN and CDR2 SVGIG (reference sequence). Looking up the rest from reference TRBV30 and TRBJ2-7 gives the full variable domain: SQTIHQWPATLVQPVGSPLSLECTVEGTSNPNLYWYRQAAGRGLQLLFYSVGIGQISSEVPQNLSASRPQDRQFILSSKKLLLSDSGFYLCAWIAGAYEQYFGPGTRLTVT.

Here the CDR3 reads CASSPGPFGGELFF. The CDR3 nucleotides read TGTGCCAGCAGTCCTGGCCCTTTTGGCGGGGAGCTGTTTTTT. The chain has TRBV11-3 and TRBJ2-2, with unresolved D. With 6 bases removed from V and 7 bases from J, the gap between germline ends came to 15 bases. This CDR3 is built from 14 residues. The germline V gene encodes CDR1 SGHNT and CDR2 YENEEA.

V is TRBV5-1 and J is TRBJ2-2; 10 nucleotides line up with TRBD2. V shed 6 bases and J 7 bases; nucleotides not matched to a gene: 9. The length of the CDR3 is 15 residues. Per germline, CDR1 SGHRS and CDR2 YFSETQ. The CDR3 DNA reads TGCGCCAGCACCAGAAGCGGGGGGGCCAGCGGGGAGCTGTTTTTT. It encodes CASTRSGGASGELFF. The full variable domain, completed using reference TRBV5-1 and TRBJ2-2, is KAGVTQTPRYLIKTRGQQVTLSCSPISGHRSVSWYQQTPGQGLQFLFEYFSETQRNKGNFPGRFSGRQFSNSRSEMNVSTLELGDSALYLCASTRSGGASGELFFGEGSRLTVL.

V and J are TRBV30 and TRBJ2-4; D is tentatively TRBD1 or TRBD2 (7 bases each). Trimming pared 5 bases from V and 8 bases from J, leaving 13 bases between. Germline V CDR1 and CDR2: GTSNPN, SVGIG (reference sequence). The CDR3 has 12 amino acids. DNA for the CDR3: TGTGCCTGGGCCAGGGGGGGGGACATTCAGTACTTC. Encoded protein: CAWARGGDIQYF.

V usage is TRBV30 and J usage is TRBJ2-3; D is undetermined. Germline CDR1 and CDR2: GTSNPN and SVGIG (reference sequence). There are 14 residues in the CDR3. Trimming cost V 0 bases and J 2 bases, with 9 bases left between them. CDR3 DNA sequence: TGTGCCTGGAGTGTACCCCCCCTCACAGATACGCAGTATTTT. It codes for CAWSVPPLTDTQYF.

The rearrangement links TRBV5-5 to TRBJ1-4; D ambiguous. The CDR3 extends over 15 amino acids. V lost 1 base, J lost 6 bases, and 13 bases lay in between. Germline CDR1 SGHKS, CDR2 YYEKEE (reference sequence). This CDR3 is CASSLLGGQDEKLFF. In DNA form, the CDR3 reads TGTGCCAGCAGCTTGCTCGGAGGGCAAGATGAAAAACTGTTTTTT. The entire variable domain, with the rest obtained from reference TRBV5-5 and TRBJ1-4, is as follows: DAGVTQSPTHLIKTRGQQVTLRCSPISGHKSVSWYQQVLGQGPQFIFQYYEKEERGRGNFPDRFSARQFPNYSSELNVNALLLGDSALYLCASSLLGGQDEKLFFGSGTQLSVL.

This rearrangement joins TRBV30 to TRBJ1-5; D ambiguous. Looked up from germline, CDR1 is GTSNPN and CDR2 is SVGIG (reference sequence). V shed 3 bases and J shed 6 bases, with 6 bases lying between them. The CDR3 covers 11 residues. CDR3 nucleotide sequence: TGTGCCTGGAGACAAGCTCAGCCCCAGCATTTT. The encoded protein is CAWRQAQPQHF.

This sequence joins TRBV5-1 and TRBJ1-1; 8 nucleotides agree with TRBD1. The CDR3 covers 14 residues. Germline assignment: CDR1 SGHRS and CDR2 YFSETQ. The V and J ends lost 2 bases and 3 bases, in that order; junction bases with no gene match: 3. In DNA, the CDR3 is TGCGCCAGCAGCTTCGTGGGACAGGACACTGAAGCTTTCTTT. Encoded protein: CASSFVGQDTEAFF.

The V and J genes are TRBV5-8 and TRBJ1-4; D is unclear. The V gene's germline CDR1 is SGHTS and CDR2 YDEGEE. This CDR3 is built from 14 residues. V lost 0 bases and J 8 bases, leaving 11 bases between the germline ends. The DNA for the CDR3 is TGTGCCAGCAGCTTGGAAACAGTCGGGGAAAAACTGTTTTTT. Its translation is CASSLETVGEKLFF.

This clone was seen a single time. This chain joins TRBV10-3 and TRBJ2-7; D possibly uses TRBD1 or TRBD2 (6 bases each). CDR1 and CDR2 from the germline V gene are ENHRY and SYGVKD. Trimming stripped 2 bases from V and 3 bases from J, with 14 bases between. This CDR3 is 15 amino acids long. CDR3 nucleotides: TGTGCCATCAGTGAGGGGGGGACAACCGACTACGAGCAGTACTTC. This sequence encodes CAISEGGTTDYEQYF.

J is TRBJ2-7 and V is TRBV18, with no clear D. Per the germline V gene, CDR1 is KGHSH and CDR2 is LQKENI. V lost 1 base and J 3 bases, leaving 16 bases between the germline ends. This CDR3 is 16 amino acids long. CDR3 DNA sequence: TGTGCCAGCTCACCACGAGGCCTTTCCCCCCACTACGAGCAGTACTTC. Translated: CASSPRGLSPHYEQYF.